A single sample is the source of the 3 T cell receptor beta chains below, sequenced in a study of early T cells in non-severe SARS-CoV-2 infection. Via MiXCR, TCRdb re-called the 5' RACE reads, giving one row per CDR3 protein. This table holds tens of thousands of distinct CDR3 sequences, 15% found once. Sequenced: whole blood. The receptors derive from an adult who was a healthcare worker with PCR-confirmed SARS-CoV-2 infection or an uninfected control (not recorded which).

This clonotype was found a few times. This chain links TRBV9 with TRBJ2-3, with D hard to call. CDR1 is SGDLS, CDR2 YYNGEE, per germline. With 0 bases removed from V and 0 bases from J, the gap between germline ends came to 8 bases. The CDR3 covers 15 residues. DNA for the CDR3: TGTGCCAGCAGCGTAGAACAGACTAGCACAGATACGCAGTATTTT. This sequence encodes CASSVEQTSTDTQYF.

The CDR3 loop is CASSVTQNEQFF. The CDR3 nucleotides are TGTGCCAGCAGCGTAACGCAAAATGAGCAGTTCTTC. The genes are TRBV9 and TRBJ2-1; D uncertain. There are 12 residues in the CDR3. Germline V gene sequence: CDR1 SGDLS, CDR2 YYNGEE. The V and J ends lost 1 base and 7 bases respectively, with 6 bases between them.

This clonotype was detected a few times. The CDR3 spells CASSLQVSYNEQFF. CDR3 in DNA: TGTGCCAGCAGCCTTCAGGTTTCCTACAATGAGCAGTTCTTC. The chain employs TRBV7-2 and TRBJ2-1; no firm D call. Germline CDR1 and CDR2: SGHTA and FQGNSA. The CDR3 has 14 amino acids. V lost 5 bases, J lost 1 base, and 9 bases lay in between.